This T cell receptor beta chain came from a study of cytomegalovirus exposure and HLA in healthy donors. Across the whole study: There were 90 million to 130 million unique TCR beta sequences, drawn from about 179 million T cells, in an earlier analysis. Study results and limitations: Cytomegalovirus-associated status was assigned to approximately 160 TCR beta chains.

V was cut by 7 bases and J by 4 bases, with 18 bases left in between. The CDR3 extends over 15 amino acids. From germline, CDR1 is SNHLY and CDR2 FYNNEI. This clone qualifies as medium-sized (0.01 to 0.1%). What it recognizes is unknown. Amplification used 60 Vbeta primers and 13 Jbeta primers. Some clones are missing from TCRdb's copy, which holds only in-frame ones; the method was immunoSEQ multiplex PCR. The table has 90,000 to 120,000 clones, about three quarters seen once. V gene TRBV2 combines with J gene TRBJ2-3, with a tentative D call TRBD2 (5 bases). Sequencing was done on a sample of PBMCs. The sequence was collected from a young man in good health and CMV-seronegative. The DNA for the CDR3 is TGTGCCAGCACCGAAGGAGCGGTTCTGCCAGATACGCAGTATTTT. Residues: CASTEGAVLPDTQYF.